Following are 23 T cell receptor beta chains from one sample sequenced in a study of long-term antiretroviral therapy in people with HIV. A v3.0 immunoSEQ assay was performed at survey level. The method was immunoSEQ multiplex PCR; TCRdb's version includes in-frame clones alone and lacks a portion of them. The sample includes about 27,000 clones, about 82% of them seen just once. The sample consisted of unsorted PBMCs, taken 0.8 years before starting antiretroviral therapy. These receptors came from a man between 18 and 35 years old with HIV.

The chain has TRBV2 and TRBJ2-1; D is uncertain. CDR3 length: 15 amino acids. Germline V gives CDR1 SNHLY, CDR2 FYNNEI. The V gene lost 6 bases and the J gene lost 0 bases, with 12 bases spanning the gap. The DNA for the CDR3 is TGTGCCAGCAGCGTTCTTCAGAGCTCCTACAATGAGCAGTTCTTC. This sequence encodes CASSVLQSSYNEQFF.

The J gene is TRBJ2-4, the V gene TRBV6-5; 8 nucleotides match TRBD2. Germline V gene lookup returns CDR1 MNHEY and CDR2 SVGAGI. The CDR3 is 15 residues long. After removal of 0 bases from V and 7 bases from J, the junction contained 5 bases not matched to a gene. The chain's CDR3 is CASSYSIGGRNIQYF. The CDR3 DNA follows: TGTGCCAGCAGTTACTCGATTGGCGGGAGGAACATTCAGTACTTC.

J is TRBJ2-2 and V is TRBV28, with D unresolved. V dropped 1 base and J dropped 3 bases, with 9 bases sitting between them. Germline CDR1 reads MDHEN; CDR2 reads SYDVKM. This CDR3 region has 15 residues. CDR3 sequence reads: CASSLLGSDTGELFF. In DNA, the CDR3 is TGTGCCAGCAGTTTATTGGGGTCGGACACCGGGGAGCTGTTTTTT.

The chain employs TRBV4-2 and TRBJ2-1; D unclear. Trimming removed 0 bases at V and 6 bases at J, with 9 bases between. The CDR3 consists of 14 residues. Germline V gene data show CDR1 as LGHNA and CDR2 as YNFKEQ. The CDR3 nucleotides read TGTGCCAGCAGCCAAGATTCAACTTCCAATGAGCAGTTCTTC. Its protein is CASSQDSTSNEQFF.

The chain carries TRBV10-3 and TRBJ1-4; D is possibly TRBD1 (5 bases). The ends were cut back, 0 bases at V and 1 base at J, with 12 bases in the middle. The CDR3 covers 17 residues. CDR1 and CDR2 from the germline V gene are ENHRY and SYGVKD. DNA for the CDR3: TGTGCCATCAGTGAGTCGTACGCGAGGGGAACTAATGAAAAACTGTTTTTT. Translating gives CAISESYARGTNEKLFF.

The chain couples TRBV6-1 to TRBJ1-2, with 7 bases that match TRBD1. The germline V gene encodes CDR1 MNHNS and CDR2 SASEGT. The J segment lost 0 bases and the V segment lost 4 bases, leaving 5 bases of the junction unmatched. The CDR3 is made up of 15 amino acids. The CDR3 sequence: CASSVGQIPNYGYTF. The CDR3 DNA sequence: TGTGCCAGCAGTGTGGGACAGATCCCTAACTATGGCTACACCTTC.

On this clone: Different DNA sequences within this sample yield the same CDR3. V and J are TRBV5-4 and TRBJ1-4; a possible D gene is TRBD1 (5 bases). The CDR3 has 13 residues. CDR1 and CDR2 from the germline V gene are SGHNT and YYREEE (reference sequence). The ends were cut back, 0 bases at V and 8 bases at J, with 8 bases in the middle. CDR3 region: CASSLAGNEKLFF. The CDR3 DNA sequence: TGTGCCAGCAGCTTGGCAGGGAACGAAAAACTGTTTTTT. Full variable domain (remainder filled in from reference TRBV5-4 and TRBJ1-4): ETGVTQSPTHLIKTRGQQVTLRCSSQSGHNTVSWYQQALGQGPQFIFQYYREEENGRGNFPPRFSGLQFPNYSSELNVNALELDDSALYLCASSLAGNEKLFFGSGTQLSVL.

The rearrangement uses TRBV2 and TRBJ2-3; 7 bases agree with TRBD2. V trimming: 10 bases; J trimming: 2 bases; junction bases outside the gene matches: 24. Germline V gene lookup returns CDR1 SNHLY and CDR2 FYNNEI. This CDR3 has 19 residues. The CDR3 spells CATGEGPRIGSGPTDTQYF. The CDR3 nucleotides are TGTGCCACCGGGGAGGGGCCGCGGATCGGGTCCGGGCCCACAGATACGCAGTATTTT.

In DNA form, the CDR3 reads TGTGCCAGCAGCCCTATGGGCGGCACAGATACGCAGTATTTT. It is translated as CASSPMGGTDTQYF. This chain joins TRBV11-2 and TRBJ2-3; D ambiguous. V lost 5 bases to trimming and J lost 1 base, with 10 bases between them. Germline loops: CDR1 SGHAT, CDR2 FQNNGV. The CDR3 runs to 14 residues.

The CDR3 DNA sequence: TGTGCCTGGGTCAACCGGGACAGAACCTACGAGCAGTACTTC. Translating it yields CAWVNRDRTYEQYF. The rearrangement links TRBV30 to TRBJ2-7; 7 bases fit TRBD1. Germline V gene sequence: CDR1 GTSNPN, CDR2 SVGIG (reference sequence). The CDR3 has 14 amino acids. Trimming took 5 bases from V and 2 from J; bases not matched to a gene: 9.

This chain links TRBV6-5 with TRBJ2-7; D is undetermined. CDR1 is MNHEY and CDR2 is SVGAGI in the germline V gene. Trimming pared 6 bases from V and 3 bases from J, leaving 15 bases between. This CDR3 spans 14 amino acids. CDR3 in amino acids: CASRSSGADYEQYF. DNA of the CDR3: TGTGCCAGCAGATCATCCGGAGCAGACTACGAGCAGTACTTC.

The CDR3 protein is CASSLGYTEAFF. CDR3 nucleotides: TGTGCCAGCAGCTTAGGGTACACTGAAGCTTTCTTT. The chain couples TRBV7-9 to TRBJ1-1; D is ambiguous. Germline V gene lookup returns CDR1 SEHNR and CDR2 FQNEAQ (reference sequence). V was clipped by 1 base and J by 3 bases, with 3 bases between them. The CDR3 runs 12 residues.

This clone showed up just a few times. The chain is built from TRBV30 and TRBJ1-6; D unclear. The CDR3 sequence is 12 residues long. Looked up from germline, CDR1 is GTSNPN and CDR2 is SVGIG (reference sequence). V lost 1 base and J lost 11, with 9 bases in between. The CDR3 nucleotides are TGTGCCTGGAGTGGATCTTGGACACCCCTCCACTTT. It encodes CAWSGSWTPLHF.

The chain combines TRBV21-1 with TRBJ1-1; no check of the table's D call, TRBD1, against the DNA was made. TRBV21-1 is a pseudogene. The CDR3 consists of 16 residues. The CDR3 region is CASSKEWTGGNTEAFF. The CDR3 nucleotides are TGTGCCAGCAGCAAAGAGTGGACAGGGGGCAACACTGAAGCTTTCTTT.

The chain recombines TRBV25-1 with TRBJ1-3, with D unclear. The ends were cut back, 5 bases at V and 2 bases at J, with 7 bases in the middle. This CDR3 comprises 13 residues. CDR1 is MGHDK and CDR2 is SYGVNS in the germline V gene. The CDR3 loop reads CASSLSPGNTIYF. CDR3 sequence (DNA): TGTGCCAGCAGTCTCTCGCCTGGAAACACCATATATTTT.

The chain joins TRBV12-5 to TRBJ2-1; 9 bases align to TRBD1. Trimming removed 0 bases from V and 3 bases from J; junction bases left unmatched: 3. Germline assignment: CDR1 LGHNT and CDR2 FRNRAP. The CDR3 has 16 residues. The CDR3 DNA reads as TGTGCTAGTGGTTTGGTGGGACAGGGCTTCTACAATGAGCAGTTCTTC. This gives the protein CASGLVGQGFYNEQFF.

The rearrangement joins TRBV30 to TRBJ1-2, with TRBD1 as a possible D gene (6 bases). The germline CDR1 and CDR2 sequences are GTSNPN and SVGIG (reference sequence). This CDR3 comprises 14 residues. The ends were cut back, 3 bases at V and 6 bases at J, with 17 bases in the middle. CDR3 coding DNA: TGTGCCTGGAGCCGGGACAACTCGTACCATGGCTACACCTTC. The encoded protein is CAWSRDNSYHGYTF. Full variable domain (rest looked up from reference TRBV30 and TRBJ1-2): SQTIHQWPATLVQPVGSPLSLECTVEGTSNPNLYWYRQAAGRGLQLLFYSVGIGQISSEVPQNLSASRPQDRQFILSSKKLLLSDSGFYLCAWSRDNSYHGYTFGSGTRLTVV.

The chain recombines TRBV9 with TRBJ2-1; tentative D call: TRBD2 (5 bases). CDR3 length: 17 amino acids. V dropped 0 bases and J dropped 2 bases, with 15 bases sitting between them. CDR1 is SGDLS and CDR2 is YYNGEE in the germline V gene. Written as DNA, the CDR3 is TGTGCCAGCAGCGTAGAATCCGGGATTCCGCCCTACAATGAGCAGTTCTTC. Translated, it gives CASSVESGIPPYNEQFF.

This chain joins TRBV6-6 and TRBJ2-5, with a weak D call TRBD2 (6 bases). The CDR3 is made up of 13 amino acids. V lost 5 bases to trimming and J lost 2 bases, with 9 bases between them. In germline, CDR1 is MNHNY, CDR2 SVGAGI (reference sequence). In DNA form, the CDR3 reads TGTGCCAGCAGTCGGGACTTACAAGAGACCCAGTACTTC. Protein: CASSRDLQETQYF.

The chain links TRBV11-2 to TRBJ1-1; TRBD1 is a possible D gene (6 bases). The CDR3 has 13 residues. Germline lookup yields CDR1 SGHAT and CDR2 FQNNGV. V lost 3 bases to trimming and J lost 10 bases, with 15 bases between them. Written as DNA, the CDR3 is TGTGCCAGCAGCTTCACAGGGAAGGAAGGAGCTTTCTTT. This gives the protein CASSFTGKEGAFF.

This chain links TRBV6-6 with TRBJ2-7, with a weak D call TRBD1 (5 bases). Trimming shortened V by 7 bases and J by 3 bases, and 7 bases separated the two germline ends. The CDR3 is made up of 11 amino acids. Germline CDR1 is MNHNY and CDR2 is SVGAGI (reference sequence). The CDR3 loop is CASTGLYEQYF. The CDR3 nucleotides read TGTGCCAGCACAGGGCTCTACGAGCAGTACTTC.

The chain couples TRBV6-5 to TRBJ2-3; D gene ambiguous. CDR1 and CDR2 (germline): MNHEY, SVGAGI. Trimming stripped 0 bases from V and 5 bases from J, with 3 bases between. The CDR3 is made up of 12 amino acids. As DNA, the CDR3 is TGTGCCAGCAGTTACTCGAAAGATACGCAGTATTTT. Translation: CASSYSKDTQYF.

J is TRBJ2-7 and V is TRBV9, with unresolved D. The germline V gene has CDR1 SGDLS and CDR2 YYNGEE. The V and J ends lost 4 bases and 0 bases respectively, with 11 bases between them. This CDR3 has 14 amino acids. The CDR3 DNA follows: TGTGCCAGCAGCCCACACGTGAGCTCCTACGAGCAGTACTTC. Translation: CASSPHVSSYEQYF. The variable domain in full, with the rest retrieved from reference TRBV9 and TRBJ2-7, is DSGVTQTPKHLITATGQRVTLRCSPRSGDLSVYWYQQSLDQGLQFLIQYYNGEERAKGNILERFSAQQFPDLHSELNLSSLELGDSALYFCASSPHVSSYEQYFGPGTRLTVT.